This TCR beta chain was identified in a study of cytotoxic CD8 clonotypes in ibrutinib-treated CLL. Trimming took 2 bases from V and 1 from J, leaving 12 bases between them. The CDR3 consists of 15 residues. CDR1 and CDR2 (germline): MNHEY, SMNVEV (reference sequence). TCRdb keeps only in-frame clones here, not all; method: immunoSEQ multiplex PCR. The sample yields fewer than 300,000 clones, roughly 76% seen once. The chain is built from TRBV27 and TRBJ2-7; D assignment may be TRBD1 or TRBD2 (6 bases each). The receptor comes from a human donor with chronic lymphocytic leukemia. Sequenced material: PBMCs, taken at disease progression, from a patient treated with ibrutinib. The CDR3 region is CASSLRGAGSYEQYF. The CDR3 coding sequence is TGTGCCAGCAGTTTAAGGGGGGCAGGGTCCTACGAGCAGTACTTC.